These 8 T cell receptor beta chains originate from one sample sequenced in a study of T-cell memory formation after mild COVID-19. TCRdb analysed the 5' RACE reads with MiXCR anew, one entry per CDR3 protein. Among 80,000 to 130,000 distinct CDR3 sequences listed, 11% were seen once. Material for sequencing was PBMCs or a T cell subset sorted from them (not recorded which). The receptor set was obtained from a man between 18 and 35 years old who had mild COVID-19 (a few samples of this study predate the infection). Cell type and time point are not known.

The J gene is TRBJ2-3, the V gene TRBV12-3 or TRBV12-4; 10 bases agree with TRBD1. After removal of 4 bases from V and 6 bases from J, the junction contained 4 bases not matched to a gene. CDR3 length equals 14 residues. The CDR3 region has the DNA TGTGCCAGCAGTTGGGGGACAGGGGCCGATACGCAGTATTTT. The encoded protein is CASSWGTGADTQYF.

V and J are TRBV29-1 and TRBJ1-1; 7 bases map to TRBD1. The CDR3 is 14 residues long. The V gene's germline CDR1 is SQVTM and CDR2 ANQGSEA. V shed 0 bases, J shed 4 bases, and the junction held 5 bases outside the gene matches. CDR3 bases: TGCAGCGTTGAAGACTTACAGGGGTTCACTGAAGCTTTCTTT. Translation: CSVEDLQGFTEAFF.

On this clonotype itself: The junction does not match germline at one end; this may be a read error. The chain couples TRBV19 to TRBJ1-2; TRBD1 matches at 7 bases. The CDR3 totals 14 residues. Germline-derived CDR1 and CDR2 are LNHDA and SQIVND (reference sequence). CDR3 in DNA: TGTGACAGTAGTACCGACAGGGATGACTATGGCTACACCTTC. Amino acids: CDSSTDRDDYGYTF.

This clonotype has a handful of counts. V and J are TRBV27 and TRBJ2-7, with D maybe TRBD2 (6 bases). The CDR3 has 15 amino acids. Trimming cost V 1 base and J 2 bases, with 12 bases left between them. The V gene's germline CDR1 is MNHEY and CDR2 SMNVEV (reference sequence). CDR3 loop: CASSLYGGATYEQYF. In nucleotides, the CDR3 is TGTGCCAGCAGTTTATATGGCGGGGCCACCTACGAGCAGTACTTC.

This clonotype showed up just a few times. The chain has TRBV4-1 and TRBJ2-7; no definite D call. Trimming took off 1 base at V and 4 bases at J, with 5 bases between the two ends. The CDR3 runs 12 residues. From germline, CDR1 is MGHRA and CDR2 YSYEKL. The CDR3 region is CASSQGPYEQYF. CDR3 nucleotides: TGCGCCAGCAGCCAAGGCCCATACGAGCAGTACTTC.

This clonotype has only a few counts. J is TRBJ1-2 and V is TRBV29-1; 7 bases align to TRBD1. CDR1 and CDR2 from the germline V gene are SQVTM and ANQGSEA. The V segment lost 2 bases and the J segment 6 bases; nucleotides outside the gene matches: 18. The CDR3 is made up of 17 amino acids. This CDR3 reads CSVERSLDRAGWDGYTF. The CDR3 region has the DNA TGCAGCGTTGAAAGGTCCCTCGACAGGGCTGGCTGGGATGGCTACACCTTC.

The chain links TRBV27 to TRBJ1-4; the D is unclear. CDR3 length: 15 residues. Germline V gives CDR1 MNHEY, CDR2 SMNVEV (reference sequence). V gave up 3 bases and J gave up 7 bases, with 15 bases separating them. The CDR3 bases are TGTGCCAGCAGTTTTATATTGGGCCACACTGAAAAACTGTTTTTT. This encodes CASSFILGHTEKLFF.

This clonotype was recorded a few times. V usage is TRBV10-3 and J usage is TRBJ2-2; 7 nucleotides match TRBD1. The CDR3 contains 18 residues. Per the germline V gene, CDR1 is ENHRY and CDR2 is SYGVKD. With V trimmed by 0 bases and J by 3 bases, 10 bases remained unmatched. The DNA for the CDR3 is TGTGCCATCAGTGAGTCCACTGACCGGGACAGCCACACCGGGGAGCTGTTTTTT. It codes for CAISESTDRDSHTGELFF.